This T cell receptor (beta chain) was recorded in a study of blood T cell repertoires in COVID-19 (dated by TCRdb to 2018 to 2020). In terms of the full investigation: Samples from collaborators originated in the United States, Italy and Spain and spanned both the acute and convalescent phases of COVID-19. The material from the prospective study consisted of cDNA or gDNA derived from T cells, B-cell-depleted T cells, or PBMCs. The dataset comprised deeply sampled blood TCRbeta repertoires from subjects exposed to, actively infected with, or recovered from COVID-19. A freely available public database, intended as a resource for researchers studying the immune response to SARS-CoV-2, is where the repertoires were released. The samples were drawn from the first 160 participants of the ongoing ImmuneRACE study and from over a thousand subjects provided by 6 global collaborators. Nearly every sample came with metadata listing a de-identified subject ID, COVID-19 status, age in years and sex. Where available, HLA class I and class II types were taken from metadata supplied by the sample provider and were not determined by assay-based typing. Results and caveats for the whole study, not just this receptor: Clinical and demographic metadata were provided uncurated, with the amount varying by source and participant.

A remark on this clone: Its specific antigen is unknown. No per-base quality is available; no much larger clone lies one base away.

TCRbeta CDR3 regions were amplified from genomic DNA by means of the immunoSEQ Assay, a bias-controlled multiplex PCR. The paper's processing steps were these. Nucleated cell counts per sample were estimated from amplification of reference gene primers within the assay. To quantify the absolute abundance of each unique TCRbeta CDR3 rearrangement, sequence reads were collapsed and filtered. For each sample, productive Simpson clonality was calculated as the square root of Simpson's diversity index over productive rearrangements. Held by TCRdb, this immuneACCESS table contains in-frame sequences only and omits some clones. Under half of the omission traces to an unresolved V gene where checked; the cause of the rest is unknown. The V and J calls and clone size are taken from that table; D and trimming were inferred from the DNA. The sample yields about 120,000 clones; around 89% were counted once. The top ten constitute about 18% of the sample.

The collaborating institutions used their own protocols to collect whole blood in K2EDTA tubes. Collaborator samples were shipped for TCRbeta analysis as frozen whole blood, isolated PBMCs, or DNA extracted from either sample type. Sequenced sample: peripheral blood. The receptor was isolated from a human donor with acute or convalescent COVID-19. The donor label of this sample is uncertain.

The nucleotide sequence is given as TGTGCCAGCAGCCAAGCGGGACAGAGCTACGAGCAGTACTTC. This codes for CASSQAGQSYEQYF. The chain uses TRBV4-2 and TRBJ2-7; 7 of the junction bases match TRBD1. The germline V gene gives CDR1 as LGHNA and CDR2 as YNFKEQ. V loses 1 base at its end and J loses 3 bases; junction bases beyond the gene matches: 3. The CDR3 starts with the cysteine, ends with the phenylalanine, and has 14 residues. CDR3 DNA only is kept here, 42 bases in frame from base 1.